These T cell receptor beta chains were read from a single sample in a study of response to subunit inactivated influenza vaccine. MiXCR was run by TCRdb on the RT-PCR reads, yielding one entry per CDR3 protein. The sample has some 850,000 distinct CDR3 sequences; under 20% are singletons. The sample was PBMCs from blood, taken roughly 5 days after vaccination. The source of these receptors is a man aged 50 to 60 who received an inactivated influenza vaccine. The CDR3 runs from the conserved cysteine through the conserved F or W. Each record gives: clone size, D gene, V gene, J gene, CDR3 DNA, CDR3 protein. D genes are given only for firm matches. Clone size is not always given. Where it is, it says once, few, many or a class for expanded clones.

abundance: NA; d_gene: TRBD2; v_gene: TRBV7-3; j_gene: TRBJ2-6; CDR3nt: TGTGCCAGCAGCTTACGTAGCGGGAGCGCTGGGGCCAACGTCCTGACTTTC; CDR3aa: CASSLRSGSAGANVLTF
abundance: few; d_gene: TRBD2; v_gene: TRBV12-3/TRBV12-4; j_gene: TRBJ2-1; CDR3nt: TGTGCCAGCAGCTTTAGCGGGAGTTTGTTCTTC; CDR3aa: CASSFSGSLFF
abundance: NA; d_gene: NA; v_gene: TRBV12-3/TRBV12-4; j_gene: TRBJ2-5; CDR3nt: TGTGCCAGCAGTTTGGGCAGGGGGGGGACCCAGTACTTC; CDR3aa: CASSLGRGGTQYF
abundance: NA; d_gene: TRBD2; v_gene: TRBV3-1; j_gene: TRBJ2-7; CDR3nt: TGTGCCAGCAGCCCTCGGGGGGACTACCACGAGCAGTACTTC; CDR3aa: CASSPRGDYHEQYF
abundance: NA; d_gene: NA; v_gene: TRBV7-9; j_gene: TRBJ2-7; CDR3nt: TGTGCCAGCAGCTTAAAGGGGGGGGCCCTCTACGAGCAGTACTTC; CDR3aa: CASSLKGGALYEQYF
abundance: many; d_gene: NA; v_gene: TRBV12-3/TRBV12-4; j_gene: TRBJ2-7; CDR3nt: TGTGCCAGCAGTATGACAGCCTACGAGCAGTACTTC; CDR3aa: CASSMTAYEQYF
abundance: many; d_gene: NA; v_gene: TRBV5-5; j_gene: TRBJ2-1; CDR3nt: TGTGCCAGCAGCTTGCTGGTAGTGGAGCAGTTCTTC; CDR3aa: CASSLLVVEQFF
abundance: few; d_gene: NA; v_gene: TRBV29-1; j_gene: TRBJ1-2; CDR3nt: TGCAGCGGCCTCCTACAGGGCGGCTACACCTTC; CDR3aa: CSGLLQGGYTF
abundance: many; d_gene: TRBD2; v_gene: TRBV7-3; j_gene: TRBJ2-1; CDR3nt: TGTGCCAGCAGCTTAAATCTGGGAGGGATCAAGTTCTTC; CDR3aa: CASSLNLGGIKFF
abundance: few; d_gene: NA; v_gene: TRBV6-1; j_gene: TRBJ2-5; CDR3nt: TGTGCCAGCAGAGCATCCGGGGGCGCGGAGACCCAGTACTTC; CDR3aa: CASRASGGAETQYF
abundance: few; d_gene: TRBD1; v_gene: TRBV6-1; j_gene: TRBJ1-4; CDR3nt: TGTGCCAGCAGACAGCCGGGACAGCCAAAACTGTTTTTT; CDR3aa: CASRQPGQPKLFF
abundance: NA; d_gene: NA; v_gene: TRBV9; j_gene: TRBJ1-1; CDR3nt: TGTGCCAGCAGCGTAAGTGCAGGGCCCACTGAAGCTTTCTTT; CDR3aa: CASSVSAGPTEAFF
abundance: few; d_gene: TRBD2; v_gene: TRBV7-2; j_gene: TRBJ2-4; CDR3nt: TGTGCCAGCAGCACTCTGACTAGCGGAAACATTCAGTACTTC; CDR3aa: CASSTLTSGNIQYF
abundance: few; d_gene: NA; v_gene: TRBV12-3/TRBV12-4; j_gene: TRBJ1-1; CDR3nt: TGTGCCAGCAGCAGGGATGAAGGGACTGAAGCTTTCTTT; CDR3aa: CASSRDEGTEAFF
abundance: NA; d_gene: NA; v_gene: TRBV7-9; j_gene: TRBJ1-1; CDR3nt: TGTGCCAGCAGCTATGAGAGTTTAGGCACTGAAGCTTTCTTT; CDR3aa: CASSYESLGTEAFF
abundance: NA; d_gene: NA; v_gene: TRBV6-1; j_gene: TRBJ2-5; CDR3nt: TGTGCCAGCCGCCTGGTGGAGGCCCAGTACTTC; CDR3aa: CASRLVEAQYF
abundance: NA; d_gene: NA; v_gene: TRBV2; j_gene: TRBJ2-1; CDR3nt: TGTGCCCCCTGGACAGAAATGTACAATGAGCAGTTCTTC; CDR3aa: CAPWTEMYNEQFF
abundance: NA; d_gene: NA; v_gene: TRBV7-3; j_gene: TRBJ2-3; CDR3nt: TGTGCCAGCAGCCCCCCCGGGGACACAGATACGCAGTATTTT; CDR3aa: CASSPPGDTDTQYF
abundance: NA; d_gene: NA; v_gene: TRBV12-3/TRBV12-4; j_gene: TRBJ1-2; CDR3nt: TGTGCCACCAGTTTACGTCCTAACTATGGCTACACCTTC; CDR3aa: CATSLRPNYGYTF
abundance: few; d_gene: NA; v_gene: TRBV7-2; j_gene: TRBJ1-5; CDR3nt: TGTGCCAGCAGCTTAGGGGCAGGGTTTGTGAGCAATCAGCCCCAGCATTTT; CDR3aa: CASSLGAGFVSNQPQHF
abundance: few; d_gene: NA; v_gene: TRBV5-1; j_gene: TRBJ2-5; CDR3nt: TGCGCCAGCAGCTTGGCTCTCCGTGGGGAGACCCAGTACTTC; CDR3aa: CASSLALRGETQYF
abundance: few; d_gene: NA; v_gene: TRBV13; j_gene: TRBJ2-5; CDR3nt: TGTGCCAGCAGCTTAGTGACTAGCCAAGAGACCCAGTACTTC; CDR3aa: CASSLVTSQETQYF
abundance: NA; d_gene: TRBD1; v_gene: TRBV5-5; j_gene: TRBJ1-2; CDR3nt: TGTGCCAGCAACGCGGACAGGGGCCCTGGCTACACCTTC; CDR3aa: CASNADRGPGYTF
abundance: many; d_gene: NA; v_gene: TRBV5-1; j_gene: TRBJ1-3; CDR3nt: TGCGCCAGCAGCCTTTGGGGTAACTCTGGAAACACCATATATTTT; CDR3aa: CASSLWGNSGNTIYF
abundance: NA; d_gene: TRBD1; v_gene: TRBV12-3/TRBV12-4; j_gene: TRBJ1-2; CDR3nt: TGTGCCAGCAGTTTGCGACAGGGGGCTTATGGCTACACCTTC; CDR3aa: CASSLRQGAYGYTF
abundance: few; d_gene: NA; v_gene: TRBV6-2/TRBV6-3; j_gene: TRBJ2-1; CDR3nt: TGTGCCACCGACACCTACTCCTACAATGAGCAGTTCTTC; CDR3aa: CATDTYSYNEQFF
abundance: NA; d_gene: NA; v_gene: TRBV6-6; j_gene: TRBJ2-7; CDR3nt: TGTGCCACCACAGGGAACCTCTACGAGCAGTACTTC; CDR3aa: CATTGNLYEQYF
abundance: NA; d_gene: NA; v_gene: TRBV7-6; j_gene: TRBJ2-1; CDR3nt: TGTGCCAGCAGCCACTTAGGTTTATCCTACAATGAGCAGTTCTTC; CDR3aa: CASSHLGLSYNEQFF
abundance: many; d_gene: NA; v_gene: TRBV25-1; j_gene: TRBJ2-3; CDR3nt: TGTGCCAGCAGTGAATGGGAGAAGGGGCCAAATTTT; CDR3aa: CASSEWEKGPNF
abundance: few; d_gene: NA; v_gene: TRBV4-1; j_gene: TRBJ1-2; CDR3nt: TGCGCCAGCAGCCATCCCCTCTCCGGGACATACCCTGGCTACACCTTC; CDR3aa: CASSHPLSGTYPGYTF
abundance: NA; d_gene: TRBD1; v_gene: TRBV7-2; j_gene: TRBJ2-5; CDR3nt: TGTGCCAGCAGATTGCCGGGACAGGGAAGAGAGACCCAGTACTTC; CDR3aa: CASRLPGQGRETQYF
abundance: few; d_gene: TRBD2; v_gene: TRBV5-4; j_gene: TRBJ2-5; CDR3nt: TGTGCCAGCAGCTTGACCTCCGGCCTAGCGGGGAGCTTTCAAGAGACCCAGTACTTC; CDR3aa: CASSLTSGLAGSFQETQYF
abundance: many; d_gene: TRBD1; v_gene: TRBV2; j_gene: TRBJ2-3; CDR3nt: TGCGCCAGCAGCGACAGGGTCGGTACAGATACGCAGTATTTT; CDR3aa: CASSDRVGTDTQYF
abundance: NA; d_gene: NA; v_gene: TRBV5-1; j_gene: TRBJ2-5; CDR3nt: TGCGCCAGCAGCTTGGATAGTCGGACGCCGGTTTCCTTC; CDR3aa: CASSLDSRTPVSF
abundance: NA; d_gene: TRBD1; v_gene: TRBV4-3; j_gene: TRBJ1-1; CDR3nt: TGCGCCAGCAGCCAAGACCAATCAGGGGGCGTGGAAGCTTTCTTT; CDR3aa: CASSQDQSGGVEAFF
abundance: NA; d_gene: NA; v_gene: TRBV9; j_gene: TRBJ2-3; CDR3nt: TGTGCCAGCAGCGTAAGGCCGGGGACAGATACGCAGTATTTT; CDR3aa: CASSVRPGTDTQYF
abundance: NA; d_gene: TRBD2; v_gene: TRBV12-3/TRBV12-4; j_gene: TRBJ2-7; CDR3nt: TGTGCCAGCAGAATTAGCGGGGGGGCCTACGAGCAGTACTTC; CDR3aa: CASRISGGAYEQYF
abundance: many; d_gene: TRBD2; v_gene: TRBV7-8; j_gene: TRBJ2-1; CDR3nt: TGTGCCAGCAGCGAGGTCAGCGGGAGCTCCTACAATGAGCAGTTCTTC; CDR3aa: CASSEVSGSSYNEQFF
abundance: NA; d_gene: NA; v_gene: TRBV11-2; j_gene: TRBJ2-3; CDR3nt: TGTGCCAGCAGCCTGCTTGGGGGTGGGTCAGATACGCAGTATTTT; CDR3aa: CASSLLGGGSDTQYF
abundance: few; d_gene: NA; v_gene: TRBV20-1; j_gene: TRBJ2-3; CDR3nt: TGCAGTGCTGGAAATAGCGGAGGAAACACAGATACGCAGTATTTT; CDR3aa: CSAGNSGGNTDTQYF
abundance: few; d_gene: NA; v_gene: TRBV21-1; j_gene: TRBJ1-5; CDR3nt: TGTGCCAGCAGCAAGGGGGGGAACGGTAGCAATCAGCCCCAGCATTTT; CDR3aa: CASSKGGNGSNQPQHF
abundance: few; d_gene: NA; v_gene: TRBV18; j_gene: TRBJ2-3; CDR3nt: TGTGCCAGCTCACCACAGGTCGGCGGCACAGATACGCAGTATTTT; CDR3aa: CASSPQVGGTDTQYF
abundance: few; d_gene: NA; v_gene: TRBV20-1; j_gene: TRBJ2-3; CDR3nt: TGCAGTGCTAGAGGAGGCCTCAGCACAGATACGCAGTATTTT; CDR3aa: CSARGGLSTDTQYF
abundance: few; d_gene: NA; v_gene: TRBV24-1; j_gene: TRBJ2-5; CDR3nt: TGTGCCACCAGTGACCCACGGACAGAACAAGAGACCCAGTACTTC; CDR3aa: CATSDPRTEQETQYF
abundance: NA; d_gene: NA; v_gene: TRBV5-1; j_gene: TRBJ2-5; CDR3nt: TGCGCCAGCAGCTTGGAAGCGGGTAAAGAGACCCAGTACTTC; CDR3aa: CASSLEAGKETQYF
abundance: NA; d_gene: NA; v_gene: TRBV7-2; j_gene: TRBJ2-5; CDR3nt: TGTGCCAGCAGCCGTTCCCCACAGTTAGAGACCCAGTACTTC; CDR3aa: CASSRSPQLETQYF
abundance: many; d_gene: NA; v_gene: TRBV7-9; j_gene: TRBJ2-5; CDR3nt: TGTGCCAGCAGCCCCTTGTCCGGGCGGACCCAGTACTTC; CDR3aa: CASSPLSGRTQYF
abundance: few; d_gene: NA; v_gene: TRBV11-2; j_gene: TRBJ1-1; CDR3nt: TGTGCCAGCAGCAAAACAGCGAAGACTGGGAACACTGAAGCTTTCTTT; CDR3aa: CASSKTAKTGNTEAFF
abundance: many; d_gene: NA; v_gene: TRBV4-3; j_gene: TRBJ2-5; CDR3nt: TGCGCCAGCAGCCAAGATTTATGGGAGACCCAGTACTTC; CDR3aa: CASSQDLWETQYF
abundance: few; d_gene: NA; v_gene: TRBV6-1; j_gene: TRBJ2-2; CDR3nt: TGTGCCAGCAGTACAGCTACCTTCACCGGGGAGCTGTTTTTT; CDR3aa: CASSTATFTGELFF
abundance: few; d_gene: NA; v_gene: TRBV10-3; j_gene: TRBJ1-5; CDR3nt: TGTGCCATCAGTGATCCCAGAGGCAATCAGCCCCAGCATTTT; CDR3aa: CAISDPRGNQPQHF
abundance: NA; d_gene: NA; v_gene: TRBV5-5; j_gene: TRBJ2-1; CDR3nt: TGTGCCAGCAGCTTGGACCTGCGGGGATCCTACAATGAGCAGTTCTTC; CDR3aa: CASSLDLRGSYNEQFF